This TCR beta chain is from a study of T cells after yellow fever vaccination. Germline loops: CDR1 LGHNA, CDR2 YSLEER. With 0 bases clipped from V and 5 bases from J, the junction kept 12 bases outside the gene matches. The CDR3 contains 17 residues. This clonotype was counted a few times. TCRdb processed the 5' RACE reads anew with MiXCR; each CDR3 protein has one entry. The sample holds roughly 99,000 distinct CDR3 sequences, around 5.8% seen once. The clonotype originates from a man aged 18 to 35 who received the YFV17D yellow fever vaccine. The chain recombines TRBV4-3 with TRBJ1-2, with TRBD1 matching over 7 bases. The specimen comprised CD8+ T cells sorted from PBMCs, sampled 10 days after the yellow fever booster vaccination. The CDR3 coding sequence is TGCGCCAGCAGCCAAGATGGGGCAGGGGGGTTCTGGTATGGCTACACCTTC. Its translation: CASSQDGAGGFWYGYTF.